Following are 20 T cell receptor beta chains from one sample sequenced in a study of T cells after yellow fever vaccination. Via MiXCR, TCRdb re-called the 5' RACE reads, giving one row per CDR3 protein. The repertoire holds around 140,000 distinct CDR3 sequences, with just over 6.5% as singletons. The input for sequencing was CD4+ T cells sorted from PBMCs, taken 10 days after the yellow fever booster vaccination. These receptors came from a man younger than 45 who received the YFV17D yellow fever vaccine.

This clonotype was seen a few times. J is TRBJ1-1 and V is TRBV20-1; D gene ambiguous. The CDR3 loop spans 12 amino acids. V lost 5 bases and J 0 bases, leaving 7 bases between the germline ends. Per the germline V gene, CDR1 is DFQATT and CDR2 is SNEGSKA (reference sequence). The CDR3 here is CSAYYLNTEAFF. DNA for the CDR3: TGCAGTGCTTACTATTTGAACACTGAAGCTTTCTTT.

In this sample, this clonotype turned up many times. The chain uses TRBV4-3 and TRBJ2-5; 7 bases are shared with TRBD2. The V segment lost 2 bases and the J segment 5 bases; nucleotides outside the gene matches: 11. Germline V CDR1 and CDR2: LGHNA, YSLEER. The CDR3 has 16 amino acids. The CDR3 loop reads CASSQNWREGHETQYF. The CDR3 DNA reads as TGCGCCAGCAGCCAAAATTGGAGGGAGGGCCACGAGACCCAGTACTTC.

The chain carries TRBV19 and TRBJ1-1; 7 positions agree with TRBD1. From germline, CDR1 is LNHDA and CDR2 SQIVND (reference sequence). This CDR3 region has 14 residues. J was trimmed by 4 bases and V by 6 bases; bases with no gene match: 8. The CDR3, as DNA: TGTGCCAGTAGAAGGGGACAGCCGGGCACTGAAGCTTTCTTT. Translation: CASRRGQPGTEAFF.

This clonotype was detected ten times or more. The rearrangement links TRBV5-1 to TRBJ2-5; D uncertain. Germline V lookup: CDR1 SGHRS, CDR2 YFSETQ. There are 16 residues in the CDR3. With 0 bases removed from V and 0 bases from J, the gap between germline ends came to 12 bases. CDR3 sequence reads: CASSLEGSRYQETQYF. CDR3 in DNA: TGCGCCAGCAGCTTGGAAGGCTCCCGGTACCAAGAGACCCAGTACTTC.

At least ten counts were recorded for this clonotype. The V call is TRBV6-2 or TRBV6-3, the J call TRBJ2-3; unclear D gene. This CDR3 is 13 amino acids long. Germline V CDR1 and CDR2: MNHEY, SVGEGT. The ends were cut back, 5 bases at V and 5 bases at J, with 11 bases in the middle. The CDR3 loop reads CASSPPLRDTQYF. Written as DNA, the CDR3 is TGTGCCAGCAGTCCACCTCTTAGAGATACGCAGTATTTT.

V is TRBV20-1 and J is TRBJ2-7; D unclear. Germline V lookup: CDR1 DFQATT, CDR2 SNEGSKA (reference sequence). This CDR3 contains 14 residues. Trimming took off 0 bases at V and 6 bases at J, with 15 bases between the two ends. For the CDR3, the DNA is TGCAGTGCTAGAGAGGAGAATTGGAAATCCGAGCAGTACTTC. Protein sequence: CSAREENWKSEQYF.

This clonotype was seen repeatedly, ten times or more. The J gene is TRBJ2-3, the V gene TRBV20-1, with 9 bases matching TRBD1. CDR1 is DFQATT, CDR2 SNEGSKA, per germline (reference sequence). The CDR3 sequence is 14 residues long. The junction had 4 bases not matched to a gene; V was cut back by 4 bases and J by 2 bases. Here the CDR3 reads CSATGQGHTDTQYF. Written as DNA, the CDR3 is TGCAGTGCTACCGGACAGGGGCACACAGATACGCAGTATTTT.

This clonotype was observed a handful of times. The V gene is TRBV12-3 or TRBV12-4, the J gene TRBJ1-6; D gene uncertain. The V end lost 1 base, the J end lost 6 bases, and 10 bases lay between the germline ends. The CDR3 runs 15 residues. In nucleotides, the CDR3 is TGTGCCAGCAGTTTAGAATTCGGGTTTAATTCACCCCTCCACTTT. The encoded protein is CASSLEFGFNSPLHF.

This clonotype has at least ten counts. The J gene is TRBJ2-2, the V gene TRBV10-3; 15 bases fit TRBD2. With V trimmed by 4 bases and J by 4 bases, 7 bases remained unmatched. CDR1 is ENHRY and CDR2 is SYGVKD in the germline V gene. The CDR3 has 18 residues. The CDR3 sequence is CAISGTSGRAGFTGELFF. The CDR3, as DNA: TGTGCCATCAGTGGGACTAGCGGGAGGGCCGGTTTCACCGGGGAGCTGTTTTTT.

This clonotype was detected ten times or more. The chain combines TRBV4-3 with TRBJ1-1, with 9 bases that match TRBD1. This CDR3 contains 14 residues. V dropped 6 bases and J dropped 1; count of bases not matched to a gene: 3. Germline CDR1 LGHNA, CDR2 YSLEER. CDR3 in amino acids: CASRSQGANTEAFF. The CDR3 nucleotides are TGCGCCAGCAGATCACAGGGGGCGAACACTGAAGCTTTCTTT.

The sample holds many counts of this clonotype. The chain carries TRBV12-3 or TRBV12-4 and TRBJ2-2; 12 nucleotides align to TRBD1. Losses at the gene ends were 6 bases for V and 5 bases for J; bases not matched to a gene: 7. This CDR3 is 16 amino acids long. In DNA, the CDR3 is TGTGCCAGCAGCCGGGACAGGGGGCGGTTTACCGGGGAGCTGTTTTTT. Its protein product is CASSRDRGRFTGELFF.

This clonotype was recorded at least ten times. The gene calls are TRBV6-1 and TRBJ1-1, with D perhaps matching TRBD1 (5 bases). V lost 9 bases to trimming and J lost 11 bases, with 13 bases between them. The V gene's germline CDR1 is MNHNS and CDR2 SASEGT. The CDR3 loop spans 10 amino acids. The CDR3 is CASSESGAFF. CDR3 DNA sequence: TGTGCCAGTTCCGAGTCAGGGGCTTTCTTT.

Remarks on this clonotype: A much larger clonotype is one base distant, so this may be a read error. J is TRBJ1-2 and V is TRBV28, with TRBD1 as a possible D gene (6 bases). The germline CDR1 and CDR2 sequences are MDHEN and SYDVKM. The CDR3 totals 13 residues. V was shortened by 5 bases and J by 5 bases, with 12 bases between the two germline ends. DNA of the CDR3: TGTGCCAGCAGTCCTGGACAGATGTATGGCTACACCTTC. This translates into CASSPGQMYGYTF.

This clonotype has a count of ten or more. The chain is built from TRBV10-3 and TRBJ2-7; 8 bases line up with TRBD2. CDR3 size: 16 residues. Per germline, CDR1 ENHRY and CDR2 SYGVKD. The V segment lost 3 bases and the J segment 1 base; nucleotides outside the gene matches: 8. In DNA, the CDR3 is TGTGCCATCAGTGATGTGGGCGGGAGGACATCCTACGAGCAGTACTTC. This codes for CAISDVGGRTSYEQYF.

This clonotype was recorded many times. This chain connects TRBV20-1 to TRBJ2-1; 8 positions agree with TRBD2. Germline V gene sequence: CDR1 DFQATT, CDR2 SNEGSKA (reference sequence). V was pared by 6 bases and J by 5 bases, with 15 bases of the junction left unmatched. This CDR3 has 16 residues. The DNA of the CDR3 is TGCAGTGCCCCCACGGCGGGACTAGAGCAACACAATGAGCAGTTCTTC. Its translation is CSAPTAGLEQHNEQFF.

The V call is TRBV7-2, the J call TRBJ2-7, with 7 bases matching TRBD1. The CDR3 has 14 amino acids. V shed 5 bases and J 3 bases; nucleotides not matched to a gene: 7. CDR1 and CDR2 (germline): SGHTA, FQGNSA. The CDR3 sequence is CASSLETGFYEQYF. The DNA of the CDR3 is TGTGCCAGCAGCCTCGAGACAGGGTTCTACGAGCAGTACTTC.

For this clonotype: This sequence may be a read error, since a much larger clone differs from it by one base. V is TRBV12-3 or TRBV12-4 and J is TRBJ2-1; D not resolved. CDR3 length equals 12 residues. V was pared by 2 bases and J by 8 bases, with 7 bases between. This CDR3 is CASSLSSDEQFF. In nucleotides, the CDR3 is TGTGCCAGCAGTTTATCCAGCGATGAGCAGTTCTTC.

This clonotype was recorded many times. This chain connects TRBV3-1 to TRBJ1-1; D is perhaps TRBD1 (6 bases). The CDR3 length is 12 residues. V gave up 3 bases and J gave up 8 bases, with 10 bases separating them. Germline CDR1 reads LGHDT; CDR2 reads YNNKEL (reference sequence). The CDR3: CASSHQGLEAFF. Here the CDR3 DNA reads TGTGCCAGCAGCCATCAGGGGCTGGAAGCTTTCTTT.

This clonotype came up many times. The chain carries TRBV5-6 and TRBJ2-5; D might be TRBD2 (5 bases). Germline CDR1 reads SGHDT; CDR2 reads YYEEEE. This CDR3 has 14 residues. V shed 5 bases and J shed 3 bases, with 14 bases lying between them. CDR3 protein: CASRPSGTEETQYF. CDR3 coding DNA: TGTGCCAGCAGACCAAGCGGTACCGAAGAGACCCAGTACTTC.

This clonotype was seen repeatedly, ten times or more. This chain links TRBV7-9 with TRBJ2-3; 7 nucleotides align to TRBD1. J lost 4 bases, V lost 5 bases, and 3 bases had no gene match. Germline values: CDR1 SEHNR, CDR2 FQNEAQ (reference sequence). The CDR3 runs to 13 residues. In nucleotides, the CDR3 is TGTGCCAGCAGCCCTCAGGGGGCAGATACGCAGTATTTT. It encodes CASSPQGADTQYF.